These T cell receptor beta chains were read from a single sample in a study of T cell responses to AZD1222 COVID-19 vaccine. Here immunoSEQ multiplex PCR was the method, and the copy in TCRdb shows in-frame clones only, minus some. The sample records about 140,000 clones, around 90% being singletons. Sequencing used peripheral blood, obtained on day 0 of AZD1222 vaccination. The source of these receptors is an adult in good health. Each CDR3 is given with its conserved first and last residue. The order of the fields is CDR3 protein, CDR3 DNA, clone size, V gene, J gene, D gene. A D gene is named only where the DNA matches it firmly. Clone sizes are given selectively: once, few, many, or a class where the clone is expanded.

CDR3 protein: CASSEAGMETQYF; CDR3 DNA: TGTGCCAGCAGCGAGGCCGGGATGGAGACCCAGTACTTC; clone size: -; V gene: TRBV7-9; J gene: TRBJ2-5; D gene: -
CDR3 protein: CATSATGSYGYTF; CDR3 DNA: TGTGCCACCAGCGCGACAGGATCCTATGGCTACACCTTC; clone size: once; V gene: TRBV15; J gene: TRBJ1-2; D gene: -
CDR3 protein: CASSLFAGEIYEQYF; CDR3 DNA: TGTGCCAGCAGTTTATTTGCGGGGGAAATTTACGAGCAGTACTTC; clone size: -; V gene: TRBV28; J gene: TRBJ2-7; D gene: TRBD2
CDR3 protein: CASSPKAGAEAFF; CDR3 DNA: TGTGCCAGCTCACCCAAGGCAGGGGCTGAAGCTTTCTTT; clone size: -; V gene: TRBV18; J gene: TRBJ1-1; D gene: -
CDR3 protein: CASSPPGGDNEKLFF; CDR3 DNA: TGTGCCAGCTCACCACCGGGGGGTGATAATGAAAAACTGTTTTTT; clone size: -; V gene: TRBV18; J gene: TRBJ1-4; D gene: -
CDR3 protein: CASSSGTIYEQYF; CDR3 DNA: TGTGCCAGCAGCTCCGGGACGATATACGAGCAGTACTTC; clone size: -; V gene: TRBV5-4; J gene: TRBJ2-7; D gene: -
CDR3 protein: CASGGTASYNEQFF; CDR3 DNA: TGTGCCAGCGGGGGGACAGCCTCCTACAATGAGCAGTTCTTC; clone size: -; V gene: TRBV5-5; J gene: TRBJ2-1; D gene: -
CDR3 protein: CAWTERASYEQYF; CDR3 DNA: TGTGCCTGGACAGAGCGGGCGTCCTACGAGCAGTACTTC; clone size: -; V gene: TRBV30; J gene: TRBJ2-7; D gene: -
CDR3 protein: CASSLNRDARTHEQFF; CDR3 DNA: TGTGCCAGCAGCTTGAACCGGGACGCCAGGACGCATGAGCAGTTCTTC; clone size: -; V gene: TRBV7-3; J gene: TRBJ2-1; D gene: -
CDR3 protein: CASRAPGAYGYTF; CDR3 DNA: TGTGCCAGCCGAGCTCCGGGGGCCTATGGCTACACCTTC; clone size: -; V gene: TRBV6-4; J gene: TRBJ1-2; D gene: -
CDR3 protein: CASSLSAPGSYNSPLHF; CDR3 DNA: TGCGCCAGCAGCTTGAGTGCCCCGGGATCCTATAATTCACCCCTCCACTTT; clone size: -; V gene: TRBV5-1; J gene: TRBJ1-6; D gene: -
CDR3 protein: CSASHPGEVYNEQFF; CDR3 DNA: TGCAGTGCTAGTCACCCGGGAGAGGTGTACAATGAGCAGTTCTTC; clone size: -; V gene: TRBV20-1; J gene: TRBJ2-1; D gene: -
CDR3 protein: CAIGGSETNEQFF; CDR3 DNA: TGTGCCATAGGGGGTTCAGAGACAAATGAGCAGTTCTTC; clone size: -; V gene: TRBV10-3; J gene: TRBJ2-1; D gene: -
CDR3 protein: CASSPHTDTQYF; CDR3 DNA: TGTGCCAGCAGTCCCCACACAGATACGCAGTATTTT; clone size: -; V gene: TRBV12-3/TRBV12-4; J gene: TRBJ2-3; D gene: -
CDR3 protein: CASSLLELTEAFF; CDR3 DNA: TGTGCCAGCAGCTTATTGGAGCTAACTGAAGCTTTCTTT; clone size: -; V gene: TRBV7-9; J gene: TRBJ1-1; D gene: -
CDR3 protein: CASSESDRGPRNTIYF; CDR3 DNA: TGTGCCAGCAGTGAATCTGACAGGGGGCCTAGAAACACCATATATTTT; clone size: -; V gene: TRBV6-1; J gene: TRBJ1-3; D gene: TRBD1
CDR3 protein: CASSLVGLTNSPLHF; CDR3 DNA: TGTGCCAGCAGCTTGGTGGGCCTAACTAATTCACCCCTCCACTTT; clone size: -; V gene: TRBV5-6; J gene: TRBJ1-6; D gene: -
CDR3 protein: CASGFPRQGGNEQFF; CDR3 DNA: TGTGCTAGTGGTTTCCCGAGACAGGGTGGAAATGAGCAGTTCTTC; clone size: -; V gene: TRBV12-5; J gene: TRBJ2-1; D gene: TRBD1
CDR3 protein: CASSAWENTEAFF; CDR3 DNA: TGTGCCAGCAGCGCCTGGGAGAACACTGAAGCTTTCTTT; clone size: -; V gene: TRBV7-8; J gene: TRBJ1-1; D gene: -
CDR3 protein: CAWSDGSSGVYEQYF; CDR3 DNA: TGTGCCTGGTCGGACGGGAGTAGCGGGGTCTACGAGCAGTACTTC; clone size: -; V gene: TRBV30; J gene: TRBJ2-7; D gene: TRBD2
CDR3 protein: CASSYSILDGYTF; CDR3 DNA: TGTGCCAGCAGTTACTCGATACTTGACGGCTACACCTTC; clone size: -; V gene: TRBV6-5; J gene: TRBJ1-2; D gene: -
CDR3 protein: CAISETKYGQRHYYGYTF; CDR3 DNA: TGTGCCATCAGTGAGACTAAATACGGACAACGCCACTACTATGGCTACACCTTC; clone size: -; V gene: TRBV10-3; J gene: TRBJ1-2; D gene: -
CDR3 protein: CASSGDRGGGTEAFF; CDR3 DNA: TGTGCCAGCAGCGGGGACAGGGGGGGAGGCACTGAAGCTTTCTTT; clone size: -; V gene: TRBV2; J gene: TRBJ1-1; D gene: TRBD1
CDR3 protein: CATSRPPGTGILDTQYF; CDR3 DNA: TGTGCCACCAGCAGACCCCCAGGGACAGGGATCTTAGATACGCAGTATTTT; clone size: -; V gene: TRBV15; J gene: TRBJ2-3; D gene: TRBD1
CDR3 protein: CASSSGTGGGYEQYF; CDR3 DNA: TGTGCCAGCAGCTCCGGGACAGGGGGAGGGTACGAGCAGTACTTC; clone size: -; V gene: TRBV28; J gene: TRBJ2-7; D gene: TRBD1
CDR3 protein: CSVAGTGVTEAFF; CDR3 DNA: TGCAGCGTTGCAGGGACAGGGGTTACTGAAGCTTTCTTT; clone size: -; V gene: TRBV29-1; J gene: TRBJ1-1; D gene: TRBD1
CDR3 protein: CASSSKAGGLGEQFF; CDR3 DNA: TGTGCCAGCAGTTCGAAAGCGGGGGGGCTAGGGGAGCAGTTCTTC; clone size: -; V gene: TRBV6-5; J gene: TRBJ2-1; D gene: TRBD2
CDR3 protein: CATSDWPSGGGTDTQYF; CDR3 DNA: TGTGCCACCAGTGATTGGCCTAGCGGGGGGGGCACAGATACGCAGTATTTT; clone size: -; V gene: TRBV24-1; J gene: TRBJ2-3; D gene: TRBD2
CDR3 protein: CASSKVLAGVKETQYF; CDR3 DNA: TGTGCCAGCAGCAAAGTTCTAGCGGGGGTTAAAGAGACCCAGTACTTC; clone size: -; V gene: TRBV21-1; J gene: TRBJ2-5; D gene: -
CDR3 protein: CASSQDNTHGTDTQYF; CDR3 DNA: TGTGCCAGCAGCCAAGATAACACCCACGGCACAGATACGCAGTATTTT; clone size: -; V gene: TRBV3-1/TRBV3-2; J gene: TRBJ2-3; D gene: -
CDR3 protein: CASSILPGYEQYF; CDR3 DNA: TGTGCCAGTAGTATACTACCGGGCTACGAGCAGTACTTC; clone size: -; V gene: TRBV19; J gene: TRBJ2-7; D gene: -
CDR3 protein: CASQGSGNQPQHF; CDR3 DNA: TGTGCCAGCCAGGGGAGCGGCAATCAGCCCCAGCATTTT; clone size: few; V gene: TRBV7-9; J gene: TRBJ1-5; D gene: -
CDR3 protein: CASSFAGGPTDTQYF; CDR3 DNA: TGTGCCAGCAGCTTCGCGGGAGGACCCACAGATACGCAGTATTTT; clone size: -; V gene: TRBV11-3; J gene: TRBJ2-3; D gene: TRBD2
CDR3 protein: CASSTPGQLGTNYGYTF; CDR3 DNA: TGTGCCAGCAGTACACCGGGACAGCTCGGAACTAACTATGGCTACACCTTC; clone size: -; V gene: TRBV28; J gene: TRBJ1-2; D gene: TRBD1
CDR3 protein: CASSIGRAYQETQYF; CDR3 DNA: TGTGCCAGTAGTATCGGCAGGGCGTACCAAGAGACCCAGTACTTC; clone size: -; V gene: TRBV19; J gene: TRBJ2-5; D gene: -
CDR3 protein: CASSSNRGGNSPLHF; CDR3 DNA: TGTGCCAGCAGCTCCAACAGGGGTGGTAATTCACCCCTCCACTTT; clone size: once; V gene: TRBV7-8; J gene: TRBJ1-6; D gene: TRBD1
CDR3 protein: CASSPGPGGQETQYF; CDR3 DNA: TGCGCCAGCAGCCCGGGGCCAGGGGGCCAAGAGACCCAGTACTTC; clone size: -; V gene: TRBV5-1; J gene: TRBJ2-5; D gene: TRBD1
CDR3 protein: CASSQSDTGAFGYGYTF; CDR3 DNA: TGTGCCAGCAGCCAATCGGATACAGGGGCGTTCGGCTATGGCTACACCTTC; clone size: once; V gene: TRBV4-2; J gene: TRBJ1-2; D gene: TRBD1
CDR3 protein: CASSGSDTQYF; CDR3 DNA: TGTGCCAGCTCAGGGTCGGATACGCAGTATTTT; clone size: -; V gene: TRBV18; J gene: TRBJ2-3; D gene: -
CDR3 protein: CASSPLGLSGMGSYNEQFF; CDR3 DNA: TGTGCCAGCAGCCCCTTGGGCCTAAGCGGGATGGGGTCCTACAATGAGCAGTTCTTC; clone size: -; V gene: TRBV7-9; J gene: TRBJ2-1; D gene: TRBD2
CDR3 protein: CASSLRGRVNTEAFF; CDR3 DNA: TGTGCCAGCAGCTTGCGCGGGAGAGTTAACACTGAAGCTTTCTTT; clone size: -; V gene: TRBV5-4; J gene: TRBJ1-1; D gene: -
CDR3 protein: CASSLTSGATSTDTQYF; CDR3 DNA: TGTGCCAGCAGCTTAACTAGCGGGGCCACTAGCACAGATACGCAGTATTTT; clone size: -; V gene: TRBV5-4; J gene: TRBJ2-3; D gene: TRBD2
CDR3 protein: CASSQGRQGYEQYF; CDR3 DNA: TGCGCCAGCAGCCAAGGCAGACAGGGTTACGAGCAGTACTTC; clone size: -; V gene: TRBV4-3; J gene: TRBJ2-7; D gene: TRBD1